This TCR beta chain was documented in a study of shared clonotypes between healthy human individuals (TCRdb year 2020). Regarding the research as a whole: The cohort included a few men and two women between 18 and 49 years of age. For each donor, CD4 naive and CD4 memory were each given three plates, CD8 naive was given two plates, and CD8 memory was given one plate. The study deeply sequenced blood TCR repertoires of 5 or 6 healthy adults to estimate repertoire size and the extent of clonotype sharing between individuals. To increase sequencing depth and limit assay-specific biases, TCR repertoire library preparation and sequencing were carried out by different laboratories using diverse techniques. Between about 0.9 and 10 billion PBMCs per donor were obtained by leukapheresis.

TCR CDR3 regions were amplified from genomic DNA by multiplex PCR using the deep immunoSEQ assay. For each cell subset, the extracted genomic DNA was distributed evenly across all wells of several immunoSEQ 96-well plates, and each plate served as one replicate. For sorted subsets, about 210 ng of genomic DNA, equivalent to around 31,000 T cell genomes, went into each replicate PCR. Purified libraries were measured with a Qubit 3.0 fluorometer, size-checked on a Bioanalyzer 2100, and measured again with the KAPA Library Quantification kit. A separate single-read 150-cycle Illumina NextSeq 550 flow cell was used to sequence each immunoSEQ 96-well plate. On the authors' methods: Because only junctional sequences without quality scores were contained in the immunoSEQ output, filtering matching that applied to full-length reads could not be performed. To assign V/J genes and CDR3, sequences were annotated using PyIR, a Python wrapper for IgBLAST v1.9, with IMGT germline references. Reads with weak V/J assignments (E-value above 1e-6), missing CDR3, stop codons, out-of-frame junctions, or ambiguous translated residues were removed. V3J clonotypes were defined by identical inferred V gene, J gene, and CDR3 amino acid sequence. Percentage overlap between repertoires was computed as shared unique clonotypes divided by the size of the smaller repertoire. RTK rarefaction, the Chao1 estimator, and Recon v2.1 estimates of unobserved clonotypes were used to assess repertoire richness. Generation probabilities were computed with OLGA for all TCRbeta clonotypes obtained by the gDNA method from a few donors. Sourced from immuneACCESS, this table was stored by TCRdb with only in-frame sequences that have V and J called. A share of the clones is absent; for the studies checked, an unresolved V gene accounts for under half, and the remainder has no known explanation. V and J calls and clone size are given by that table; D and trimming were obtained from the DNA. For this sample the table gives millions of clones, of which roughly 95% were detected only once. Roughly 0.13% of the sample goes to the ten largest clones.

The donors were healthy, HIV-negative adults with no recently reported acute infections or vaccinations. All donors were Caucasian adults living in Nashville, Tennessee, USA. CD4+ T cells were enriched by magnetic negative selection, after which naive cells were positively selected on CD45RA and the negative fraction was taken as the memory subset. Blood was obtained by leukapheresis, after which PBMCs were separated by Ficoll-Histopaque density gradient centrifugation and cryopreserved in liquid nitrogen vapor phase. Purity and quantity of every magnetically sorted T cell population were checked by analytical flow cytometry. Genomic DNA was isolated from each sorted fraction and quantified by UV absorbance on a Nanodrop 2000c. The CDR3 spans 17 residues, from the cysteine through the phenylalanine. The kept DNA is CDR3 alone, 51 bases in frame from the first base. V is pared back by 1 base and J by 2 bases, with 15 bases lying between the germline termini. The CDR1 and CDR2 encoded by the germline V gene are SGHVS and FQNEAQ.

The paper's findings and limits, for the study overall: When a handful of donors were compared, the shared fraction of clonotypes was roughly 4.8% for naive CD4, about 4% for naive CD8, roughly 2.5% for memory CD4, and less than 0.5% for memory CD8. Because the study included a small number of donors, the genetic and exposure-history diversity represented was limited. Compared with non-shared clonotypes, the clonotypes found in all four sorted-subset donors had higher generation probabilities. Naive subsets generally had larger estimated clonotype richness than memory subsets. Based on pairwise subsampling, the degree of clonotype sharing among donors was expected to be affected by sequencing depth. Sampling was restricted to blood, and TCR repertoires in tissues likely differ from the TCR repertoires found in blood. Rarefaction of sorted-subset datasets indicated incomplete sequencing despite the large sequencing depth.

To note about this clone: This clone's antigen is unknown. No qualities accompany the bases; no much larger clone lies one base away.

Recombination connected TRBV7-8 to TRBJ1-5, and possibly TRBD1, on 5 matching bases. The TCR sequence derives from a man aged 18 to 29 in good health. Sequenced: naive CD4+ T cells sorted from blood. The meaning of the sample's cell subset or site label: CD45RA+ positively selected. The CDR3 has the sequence CASSLGAGRRGNQPQHF. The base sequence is TGTGCCAGCAGCTTAGGAGCGGGGCGCCGGGGCAATCAGCCCCAGCATTTT.